This TCR beta chain was recorded in a study of shared clonotypes between healthy human individuals. Study information: For every donor, three CD4 naive, three CD4 memory, two CD8 naive and one CD8 memory plates were used.

This CDR3 region has 16 residues. Trimming stripped 4 bases from V and 0 bases from J, with 12 bases between. Germline loops: CDR1 SGHAT, CDR2 FQNNGV. Cells designated naive CD8 were CD45RO-negative and were positively selected for CCR7, with terminally differentiated effector memory CD45RA+ cells excluded. TCRdb's table, derived via immunoSEQ multiplex PCR, lists solely in-frame clones and lacks some. Among around 600,000 clones listed, about 98% were seen once. Sequencing input: naive CD8+ T cells sorted from blood. The chain has TRBV11-2 and TRBJ2-2; D gene uncertain. This TCR derives from a man aged 25 to 40 in good health. In DNA form, the CDR3 reads TGTGCCAGCAGCTCCATAGGATACCCGAACACCGGGGAGCTGTTTTTT. Translation: CASSSIGYPNTGELFF.